Shown below are 15 T cell receptor beta chains from a single sample sequenced in a study of T cells in Graves' hyperthyroidism and ophthalmopathy. RNA transcripts yielded amplified TCR beta CDR3 regions. The study used the HTBI primer set for a first-round RT-PCR of the TCR CDR3. TCRdb independently ran MiXCR on the multiplex PCR reads; one entry per CDR3 protein. The data hold 550,000 to 700,000 distinct CDR3 sequences, with under 60% observed a single time. Source material: peripheral blood or thyroid tissue (not recorded which). These receptors originate from an adult woman with Graves' disease, either hyperthyroidism or ophthalmopathy (not recorded which).

This clonotype was seen many times. This chain uses TRBV7-3 with TRBJ1-1, with 8 nucleotides matching TRBD1. The V gene end was trimmed by 5 bases and the J gene end by 5 bases; junction bases not matched to a gene: 4. Per the germline V gene, CDR1 is SGHTA and CDR2 is FQGTGA. CDR3 length: 13 amino acids. CDR3 protein: CASSHGQGTEAFF. As DNA, the CDR3 is TGTGCCAGCAGCCATGGACAGGGAACTGAAGCTTTCTTT.

This clonotype was detected ten times or more. The V gene is TRBV20-1, the J gene TRBJ2-7, with a weak D call TRBD2 (6 bases). V lost 7 bases and J lost 5, with 15 bases in between. Germline V CDR1 and CDR2: DFQATT, SNEGSKA (reference sequence). This CDR3 spans 12 amino acids. The chain's CDR3 is CSVRLVGHEQYF. In DNA form, the CDR3 reads TGCAGTGTACGACTAGTAGGGCACGAGCAGTACTTC.

This clonotype occurred many times. CDR3 sequence: CASSPGESEQYF. In nucleotides, the CDR3 is TGTGCCAGCAGTCCCGGAGAATCCGAGCAGTACTTC. The rearrangement uses TRBV12-3 or TRBV12-4 and TRBJ2-7; D gene uncertain. The V end was cut by 5 bases, the J end by 6 bases, with 11 bases between. CDR3 size: 12 residues.

The chain links TRBV20-1 to TRBJ2-5; D not certain. Germline V gene lookup returns CDR1 DFQATT and CDR2 SNEGSKA (reference sequence). The V end was cut by 5 bases, the J end by 9 bases, with 16 bases between. The CDR3 length is 12 residues. CDR3 in amino acids: CSAQTGNQPQYF. CDR3 DNA sequence: TGCAGTGCTCAGACGGGCAATCAGCCCCAGTACTTC.

The gene calls are TRBV12-3 or TRBV12-4 and TRBJ2-7, with 7 nucleotides matching TRBD2. The J segment lost 6 bases and the V segment lost 6 bases, leaving 11 bases of the junction unmatched. CDR3 length: 14 residues. The CDR3 nucleotides are TGTGCCAGCAGACCCCCGGGACTACTACCCGAGCAGTACTTC. Encoded protein: CASRPPGLLPEQYF.

The gene calls are TRBV5-1 and TRBJ2-7; 10 bases are shared with TRBD2. Per germline, CDR1 SGHRS and CDR2 YFSETQ. V lost 2 bases and J lost 7; bases outside the gene matches: 9. CDR3 length: 15 amino acids. CDR3 DNA: TGCGCCAGCAGCTTCGGACTAGCGGACTACAATGAGCAGTACTTC. Translating it yields CASSFGLADYNEQYF.

This clonotype was recorded at least ten times. The chain carries TRBV20-1 and TRBJ1-5, with 8 positions matching TRBD1. The CDR3 is 15 amino acids. Germline-derived CDR1 and CDR2 are DFQATT and SNEGSKA (reference sequence). The J segment lost 5 bases and the V segment lost 0 bases, leaving 6 bases of the junction unmatched. For the CDR3, the DNA is TGCAGTGCTAGAGAACTTTCCAGGGGGCATCAGCCCCAGCATTTT. It is translated as CSARELSRGHQPQHF.

The chain uses TRBV7-9 and TRBJ1-2; 7 positions match TRBD1. The ends lost 5 bases at V and 4 bases at J; junction bases unmatched: 10. Germline lookup yields CDR1 SEHNR and CDR2 FQNEAQ (reference sequence). The CDR3 sequence is 15 residues long. The CDR3 reads CASSAGDRTGYGYTF. As DNA, the CDR3 is TGTGCCAGCAGCGCCGGAGATCGGACAGGCTATGGCTACACCTTC.

With regard to this clonotype: No conserved phenylalanine or tryptophan ends this CDR3, so it is likely a read error. Because the CDR3's place on the DNA is in doubt, the DNA is left out and the CDR3 is given as listed by TCRdb. This chain connects TRBV15 to TRBJ1-1; TRBD1, the D gene given by the table, was not confirmed from the DNA. Germline V gives CDR1 LNHNV, CDR2 YYDKDF (reference sequence). The CDR3 spans 14 residues, counting both ends. CDR3: CATARDRDRTEAFS.

This clonotype has only a few counts. The chain employs TRBV28 and TRBJ2-7; TRBD1 agrees at 7 bases. Germline CDR1 MDHEN, CDR2 SYDVKM. Germline trimming cut 8 bases from V and 4 bases from J; bases unmatched to any gene: 17. This CDR3 spans 16 amino acids. As DNA, the CDR3 is TGTGCCAGCCGTGAGAGCGCCGGGACAGCCGGTTACGAGCAGTACTTC. Translating gives CASRESAGTAGYEQYF.

The chain recombines TRBV19 with TRBJ2-7; possibly TRBD1 or TRBD2 for D (5 bases each). Trimming stripped 5 bases from V and 1 base from J, with 15 bases between. This CDR3 has 15 amino acids. Germline V lookup: CDR1 LNHDA, CDR2 SQIVND (reference sequence). CDR3 nucleotide sequence: TGTGCCAGTAGTTTACGGGACGCAGGGTCCTACGAGCAGTACTTC. Protein: CASSLRDAGSYEQYF.

The gene calls are TRBV5-6 and TRBJ1-6; the D is unclear. V lost 1 base and J lost 3, with 8 bases in between. Germline-derived CDR1 and CDR2 are SGHDT and YYEEEE. This CDR3 is 15 amino acids long. This chain's CDR3 is CASSLFGDYNSPLHF. The DNA for the CDR3 is TGTGCCAGCAGCTTGTTTGGGGACTATAATTCACCCCTCCACTTT.

This clonotype was counted many times. One end of the junction fails to match germline, which may point to a read error. The genes are TRBV7-7 and TRBJ2-2, with 8 bases identical to TRBD2. Germline loops: CDR1 SSHAT, CDR2 FNYEAQ (reference sequence). This CDR3 region has 15 residues. CDR3 nucleotide sequence: TGTGCTAGCAGCTTAGTAAGCGGGAGCACCGGGGAGCTGTTTTTT. Translation: CASSLVSGSTGELFF.

J is TRBJ2-7 and V is TRBV25-1; D is ambiguous. Germline V lookup: CDR1 MGHDK, CDR2 SYGVNS. The CDR3 has 11 residues. The V end was cut by 6 bases, the J end by 6 bases, with 9 bases between. The CDR3 sequence is CASRVGREQYF. The CDR3 region has the DNA TGTGCCAGCAGGGTAGGGCGCGAGCAGTACTTC.

This clonotype has at least ten counts. J is TRBJ1-6 and V is TRBV2; 11 bases map to TRBD1. J was trimmed by 9 bases and V by 1 base; bases with no gene match: 2. This CDR3 has 15 residues. Germline V CDR1 and CDR2: SNHLY, FYNNEI. The CDR3 DNA reads TGTGCCAGCAGTGAAGAAGGGACAGGGGGTTCACCCCTCCACTTT. Translation: CASSEEGTGGSPLHF.